This T cell receptor beta chain originates from a study of blood T cell repertoires in COVID-19. About the research overall: The study drew acute and convalescent COVID-19 samples from the United States, Italy and Spain. Nucleic acid was either cDNA or gDNA, and it came from T cells, B-cell-depleted T cells, or PBMCs.

Germline V lookup: CDR1 SEHNR, CDR2 FQNEAQ (reference sequence). This CDR3 comprises 16 residues. V lost 2 bases to trimming and J lost 5 bases, with 16 bases between them. Original processing notes: Reference gene primer amplification in the assay estimated nucleated cell counts. Generated by immunoSEQ multiplex PCR, the TCRdb table keeps only in-frame clones and is missing some. That table supplies the V and J calls and clone size; D and trimming were determined from the DNA. This table holds under 130,000 clones, over 65% found once. The sequenced sample was peripheral blood. The source is a human donor in a cohort sampled during active COVID-19. The chain carries TRBV7-9 and TRBJ2-1; maybe TRBD1 (6 bases). The CDR3 DNA reads as TGTGCCAGCAGCTTAAGAGGTCCAGGGGATAACAATGAGCAGTTCTTC. Encoded protein: CASSLRGPGDNNEQFF.